This TCR beta chain was captured by sequencing in a study of T cells after yellow fever vaccination. This CDR3 is built from 15 residues. Deletions cut 5 bases from V and 4 bases from J, with 17 bases between. The germline V gene has CDR1 SGHAT and CDR2 FQNNGV. Whole-study findings and limits: Subsequent booster samples again held most clones from primary vaccination (96% CD4, 85% to 90% CD8). Across the CD4 and CD8 compartments, a small share of clonotypes was present in both.

This clonotype was observed a few times. Its specificity is not known. TCRdb fed the 5' RACE reads into MiXCR, producing one record per CDR3 protein. The table has fewer than 400,000 distinct CDR3 sequences, about 10% seen once. The chain is built from TRBV11-2 and TRBJ1-2, with D perhaps TRBD1 (6 bases). This TCR derives from a man between 18 and 35 years old who received the YFV17D yellow fever vaccine. This specimen was CD4+ T cells sorted from PBMCs, taken 45 days after the yellow fever booster vaccination. The CDR3 bases are TGTGCCAGCAGCGCCCTCCGGGACAACTCCTATGGCTACACCTTC. It is translated as CASSALRDNSYGYTF.